This TCR beta chain appears in the sequencing data of a study of CD8 T cells in Susac syndrome. With random hexamers, reverse transcription was performed on roughly 0.45 to 1 ug of RNA. TCRdb recomputed calls from the immunoSEQ multiplex PCR reads with MiXCR, one row per CDR3 protein. In the table there are around 69,000 distinct CDR3 sequences, approximately 93% of which are singletons. Germline V gene data show CDR1 as MNHEY and CDR2 as SMNVEV (reference sequence). The length of the CDR3 is 16 residues. The V and J ends lost 5 bases and 0 bases respectively, with 14 bases between them. The V call is TRBV27, the J call TRBJ1-5, with a possible D match to TRBD1 (6 bases). The receptor's source is a human donor with Susac syndrome. Sequenced input: CD8+ T cells from PBMCs. The CDR3 spells CASSISGAYSNQPQHF. Written as DNA, the CDR3 is TGTGCCAGCAGTATCTCAGGGGCCTATAGCAATCAGCCCCAGCATTTT.